This T cell receptor beta chain was obtained from a study of T cells in Graves' hyperthyroidism and ophthalmopathy. CDR1 SGHTA and CDR2 FQGNSA come from the germline V gene. The V end was cut by 8 bases, the J end by 4 bases, with 25 bases between. The CDR3 is 17 residues long. From RNA transcripts, TCR beta CDR3 regions were amplified. In the first-round RT-PCR of the TCR CDR3, the HTBI primer set was used. In TCRdb, the multiplex PCR reads were re-called with MiXCR into one record per CDR3 protein. This table holds about 690,000 distinct CDR3 sequences, about 18% found once. The sequence derives from a man aged 45-60 years with Graves' hyperthyroidism. The chain recombines TRBV7-2 with TRBJ2-3, with D possibly matching TRBD2 (6 bases). Sequencing used blood. CDR3: CASLRPVGGGGADTQYF. The CDR3 coding sequence is TGTGCCAGCTTGCGGCCTGTCGGTGGTGGAGGGGCAGATACGCAGTATTTT.